This TCR beta chain appears in the sequencing data of a study of PD-1 and CTLA-4 blockade in melanoma. Clones were read by immunoSEQ multiplex PCR, and TCRdb kept only the in-frame ones, dropping some. The data contain about 21,000 clones, around 88% of them singletons. CDR1 is SEHNR and CDR2 is FQNEAQ in the germline V gene (reference sequence). Between the trimmed V and J ends, which lost 7 bases and 1 base, there was a span of 16 bases. The CDR3 is made up of 15 amino acids. Sequencing was performed on CD8+ T cells from peripheral blood, taken before anti-PD-1 treatment. The chain recombines TRBV7-9 with TRBJ1-1; maybe TRBD1 (5 bases). The clonotype was recovered from a human donor with melanoma. DNA for the CDR3: TGTGCCAGCACTACCAGGCAGGGTTGGAACACTGAAGCTTTCTTT. The encoded protein is CASTTRQGWNTEAFF.